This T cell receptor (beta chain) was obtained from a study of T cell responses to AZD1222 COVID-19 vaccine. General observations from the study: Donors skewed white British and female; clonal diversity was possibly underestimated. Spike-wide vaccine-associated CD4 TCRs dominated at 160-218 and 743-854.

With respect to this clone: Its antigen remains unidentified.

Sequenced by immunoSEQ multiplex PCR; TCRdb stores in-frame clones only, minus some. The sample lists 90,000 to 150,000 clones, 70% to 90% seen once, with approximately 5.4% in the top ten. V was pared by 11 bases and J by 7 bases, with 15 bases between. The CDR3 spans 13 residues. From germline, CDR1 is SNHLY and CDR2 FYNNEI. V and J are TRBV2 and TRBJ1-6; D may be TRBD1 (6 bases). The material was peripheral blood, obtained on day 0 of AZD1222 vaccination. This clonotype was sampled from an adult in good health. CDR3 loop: CAGRDTRNSPLHF. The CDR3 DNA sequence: TGTGCCGGACGGGACACTCGGAATTCACCCCTCCACTTT.